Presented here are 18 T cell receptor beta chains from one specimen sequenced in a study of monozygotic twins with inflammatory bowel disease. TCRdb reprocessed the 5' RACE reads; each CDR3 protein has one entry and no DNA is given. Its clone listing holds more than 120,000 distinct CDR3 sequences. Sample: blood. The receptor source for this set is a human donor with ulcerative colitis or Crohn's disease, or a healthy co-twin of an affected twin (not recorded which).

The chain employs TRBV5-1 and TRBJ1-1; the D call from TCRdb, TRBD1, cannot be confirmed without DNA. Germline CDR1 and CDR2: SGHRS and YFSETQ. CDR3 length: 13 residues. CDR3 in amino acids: CASSYLRDTEAFF.

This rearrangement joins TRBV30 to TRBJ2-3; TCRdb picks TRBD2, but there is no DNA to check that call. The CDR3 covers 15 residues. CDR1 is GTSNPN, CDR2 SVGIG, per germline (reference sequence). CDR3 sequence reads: CAWSHGGGNTDTQYF. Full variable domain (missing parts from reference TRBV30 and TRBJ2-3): SQTIHQWPATLVQPVGSPLSLECTVEGTSNPNLYWYRQAAGRGLQLLFYSVGIGQISSEVPQNLSASRPQDRQFILSSKKLLLSDSGFYLCAWSHGGGNTDTQYFGPGTRLTVL.

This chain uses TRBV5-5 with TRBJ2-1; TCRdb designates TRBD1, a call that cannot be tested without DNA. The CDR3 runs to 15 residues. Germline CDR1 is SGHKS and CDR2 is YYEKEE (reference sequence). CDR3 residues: CASSLWAEVYNEQFF.

The CDR3 is CASSPGTGPVNTEAFF. This chain connects TRBV5-1 to TRBJ1-1; with no DNA, the TCRdb D assignment of TRBD1 cannot be verified. In germline, CDR1 is SGHRS, CDR2 YFSETQ. The CDR3 loop spans 16 amino acids.

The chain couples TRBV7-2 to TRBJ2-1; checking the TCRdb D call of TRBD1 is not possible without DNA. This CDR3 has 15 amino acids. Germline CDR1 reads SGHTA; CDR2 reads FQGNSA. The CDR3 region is CASSSGRGEYNEQFF.

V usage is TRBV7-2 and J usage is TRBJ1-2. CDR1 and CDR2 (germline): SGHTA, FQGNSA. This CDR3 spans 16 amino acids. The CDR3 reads CASSLMRATANYGYTF.

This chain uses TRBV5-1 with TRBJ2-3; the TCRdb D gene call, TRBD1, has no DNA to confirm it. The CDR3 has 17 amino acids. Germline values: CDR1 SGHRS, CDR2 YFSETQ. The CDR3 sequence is CASSIHPGQGVTDTQYF.

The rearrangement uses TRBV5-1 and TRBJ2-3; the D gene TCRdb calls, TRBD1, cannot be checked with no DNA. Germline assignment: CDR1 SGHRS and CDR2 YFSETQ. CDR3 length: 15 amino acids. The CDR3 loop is CASSSGTTSTDTQYF. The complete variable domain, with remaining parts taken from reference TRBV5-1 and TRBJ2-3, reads KAGVTQTPRYLIKTRGQQVTLSCSPISGHRSVSWYQQTPGQGLQFLFEYFSETQRNKGNFPGRFSGRQFSNSRSEMNVSTLELGDSALYLCASSSGTTSTDTQYFGPGTRLTVL.

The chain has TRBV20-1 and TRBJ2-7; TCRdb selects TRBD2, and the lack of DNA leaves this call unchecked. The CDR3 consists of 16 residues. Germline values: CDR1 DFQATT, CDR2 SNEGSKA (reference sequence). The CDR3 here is CSASDRRTPLAYEQYF.

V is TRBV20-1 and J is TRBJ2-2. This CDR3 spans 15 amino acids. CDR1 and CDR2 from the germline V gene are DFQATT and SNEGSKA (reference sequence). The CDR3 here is CSVLDIFTNTGELFF.

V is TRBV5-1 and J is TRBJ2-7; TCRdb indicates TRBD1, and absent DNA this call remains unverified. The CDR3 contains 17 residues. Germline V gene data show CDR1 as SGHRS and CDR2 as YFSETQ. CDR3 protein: CASSSPPPTPSSYEQYF.

CDR3: CASSSRTGANVLTF. The rearrangement uses TRBV6-2 or TRBV6-3 and TRBJ2-6. Germline values: CDR1 MNHEY, CDR2 SVGEGT. This CDR3 is built from 14 residues.

The CDR3 sequence: CASSTPSGTQETQYF. The rearrangement joins TRBV12-3 or TRBV12-4 to TRBJ2-5; the D gene TCRdb calls, TRBD2, cannot be checked with no DNA. The CDR3 is 15 residues long.

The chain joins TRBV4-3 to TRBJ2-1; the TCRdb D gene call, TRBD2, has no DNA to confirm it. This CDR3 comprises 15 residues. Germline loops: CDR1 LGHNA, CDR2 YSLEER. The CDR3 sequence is CASSQGAGGLFEQFF.

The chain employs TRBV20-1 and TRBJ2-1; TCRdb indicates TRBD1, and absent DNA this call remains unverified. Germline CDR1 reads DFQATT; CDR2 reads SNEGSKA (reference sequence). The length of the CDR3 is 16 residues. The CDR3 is CSARDFRTGAYNEQFF.

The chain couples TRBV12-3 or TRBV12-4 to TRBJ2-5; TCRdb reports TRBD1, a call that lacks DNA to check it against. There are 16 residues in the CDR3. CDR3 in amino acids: CASSRWGVSLRETQYF.

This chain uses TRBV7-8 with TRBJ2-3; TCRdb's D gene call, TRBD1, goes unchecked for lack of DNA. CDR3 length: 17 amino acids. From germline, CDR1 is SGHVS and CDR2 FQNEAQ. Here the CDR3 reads CASSNSETGPSTDTQYF.

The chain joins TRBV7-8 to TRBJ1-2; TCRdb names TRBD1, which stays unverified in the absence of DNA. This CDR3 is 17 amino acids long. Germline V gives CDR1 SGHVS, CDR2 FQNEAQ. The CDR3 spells CASSLDGGGVSNYGYTF.